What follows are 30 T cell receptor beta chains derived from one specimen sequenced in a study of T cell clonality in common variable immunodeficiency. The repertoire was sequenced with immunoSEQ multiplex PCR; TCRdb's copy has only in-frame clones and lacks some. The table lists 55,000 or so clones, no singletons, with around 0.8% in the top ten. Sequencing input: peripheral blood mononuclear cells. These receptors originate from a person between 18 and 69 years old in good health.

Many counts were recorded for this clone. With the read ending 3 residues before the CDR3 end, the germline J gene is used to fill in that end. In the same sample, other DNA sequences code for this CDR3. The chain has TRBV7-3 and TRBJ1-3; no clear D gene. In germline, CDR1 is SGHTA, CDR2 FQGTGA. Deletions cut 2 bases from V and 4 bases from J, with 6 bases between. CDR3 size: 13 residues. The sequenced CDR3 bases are TGTGCCAGCAGCTTAGACTTAGGAAACACC. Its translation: CASSLDLGNT. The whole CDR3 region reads CASSLDLGNTIYF. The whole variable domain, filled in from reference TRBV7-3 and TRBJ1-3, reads GAGVSQTPSNKVTEKGKYVELRCDPISGHTALYWYRQSLGQGPEFLIYFQGTGAADDSGLPNDRFFAVRPEGSVSTLKIQRTERGDSAVYLCASSLDLGNTIYFGEGSWLTVV.

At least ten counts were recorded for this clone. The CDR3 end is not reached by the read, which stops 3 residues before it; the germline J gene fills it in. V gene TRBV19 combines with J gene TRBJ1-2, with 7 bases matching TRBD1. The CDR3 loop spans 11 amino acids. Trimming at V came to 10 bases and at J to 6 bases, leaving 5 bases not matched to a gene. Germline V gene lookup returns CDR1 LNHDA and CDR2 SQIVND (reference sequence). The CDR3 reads CATEQGNGYTF. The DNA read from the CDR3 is TGTGCCACCGAACAGGGGAATGGC.

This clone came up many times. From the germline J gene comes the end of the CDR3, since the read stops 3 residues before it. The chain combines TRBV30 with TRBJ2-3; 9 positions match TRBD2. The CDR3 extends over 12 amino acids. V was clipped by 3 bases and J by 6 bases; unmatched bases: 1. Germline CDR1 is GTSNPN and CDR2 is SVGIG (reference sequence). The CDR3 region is CAWRSGRDTQYF. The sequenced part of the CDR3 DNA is TGTGCCTGGAGGAGCGGGAGGGATACG.

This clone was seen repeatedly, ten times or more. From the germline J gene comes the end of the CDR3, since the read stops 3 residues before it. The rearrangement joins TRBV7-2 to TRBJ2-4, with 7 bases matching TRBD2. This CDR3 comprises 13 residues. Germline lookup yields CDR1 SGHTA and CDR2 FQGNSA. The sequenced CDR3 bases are TGTGCCAGCAGCTTAATTGAGGGGAGGGTT. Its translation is CASSLIEGRV. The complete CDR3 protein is CASSLIEGRVQYF.

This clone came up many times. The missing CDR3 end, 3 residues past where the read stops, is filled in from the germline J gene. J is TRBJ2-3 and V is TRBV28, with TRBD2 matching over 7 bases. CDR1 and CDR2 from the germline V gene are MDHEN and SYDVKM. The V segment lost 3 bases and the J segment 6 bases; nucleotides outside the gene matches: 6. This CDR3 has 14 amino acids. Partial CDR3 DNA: TGTGCCAGCAGTTTCCTAAGCGGGACTGATACG. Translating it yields CASSFLSGTDT. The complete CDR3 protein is CASSFLSGTDTQYF.

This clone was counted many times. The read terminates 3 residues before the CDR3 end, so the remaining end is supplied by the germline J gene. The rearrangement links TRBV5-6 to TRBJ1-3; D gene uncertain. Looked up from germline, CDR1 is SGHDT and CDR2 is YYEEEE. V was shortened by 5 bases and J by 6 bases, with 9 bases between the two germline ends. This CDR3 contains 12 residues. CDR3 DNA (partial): TGTGCCAGCAGTTATCGCGAAAACACC. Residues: CASSYRENT. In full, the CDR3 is CASSYRENTIYF.

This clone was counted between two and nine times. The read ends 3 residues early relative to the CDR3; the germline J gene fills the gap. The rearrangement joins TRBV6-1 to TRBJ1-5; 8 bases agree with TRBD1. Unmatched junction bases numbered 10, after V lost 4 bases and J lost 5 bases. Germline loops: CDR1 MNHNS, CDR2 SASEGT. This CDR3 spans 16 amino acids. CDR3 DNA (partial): TGTGCCAGCAGTGTTGACAGGGGCGGCGTGGATCAGCCC. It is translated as CASSVDRGGVDQP. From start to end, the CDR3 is CASSVDRGGVDQPQHF.

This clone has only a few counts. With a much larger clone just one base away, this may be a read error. This chain's CDR3 is CANSSYGRENSPLHF. The DNA read from the CDR3 is TGCGCCAACAGCTCTTACGGGCGGGAAAATTCACCC. The chain employs TRBV5-1 and TRBJ1-6; D unresolved. The read finishes 3 residues shy of the CDR3 end, and the germline J gene is used to complete it. The CDR3 spans 15 residues. CDR1 is SGHRS and CDR2 is YFSETQ in the germline V gene.

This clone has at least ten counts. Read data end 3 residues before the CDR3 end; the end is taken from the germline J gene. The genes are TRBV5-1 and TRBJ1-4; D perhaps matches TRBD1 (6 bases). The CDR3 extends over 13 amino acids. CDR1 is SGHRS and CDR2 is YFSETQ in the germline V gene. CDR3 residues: CASSSGTTGKLFF. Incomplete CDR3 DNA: TGCGCCAGCAGCTCTGGGACCACAGGGAAA.

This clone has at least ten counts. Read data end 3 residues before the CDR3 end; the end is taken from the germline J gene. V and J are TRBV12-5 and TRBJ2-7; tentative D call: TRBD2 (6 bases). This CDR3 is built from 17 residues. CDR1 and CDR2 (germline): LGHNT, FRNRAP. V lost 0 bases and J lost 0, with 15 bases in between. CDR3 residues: CASGLVLGRGNSYEQYF. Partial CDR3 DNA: TGTGCTAGTGGTTTGGTACTGGGTCGCGGGAACTCCTACGAG.

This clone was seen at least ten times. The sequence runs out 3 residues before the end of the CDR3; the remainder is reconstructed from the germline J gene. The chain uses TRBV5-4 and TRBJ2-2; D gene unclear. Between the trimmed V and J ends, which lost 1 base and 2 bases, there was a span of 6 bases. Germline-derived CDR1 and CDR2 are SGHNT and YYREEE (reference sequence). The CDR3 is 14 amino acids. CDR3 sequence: CASSLSLNTGELFF. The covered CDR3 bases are TGTGCCAGCAGCTTGAGCCTAAACACCGGGGAG.

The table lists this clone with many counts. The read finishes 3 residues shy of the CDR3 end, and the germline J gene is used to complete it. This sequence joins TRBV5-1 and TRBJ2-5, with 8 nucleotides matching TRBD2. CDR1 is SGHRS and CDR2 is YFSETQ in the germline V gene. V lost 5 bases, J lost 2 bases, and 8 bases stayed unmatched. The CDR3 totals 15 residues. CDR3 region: CASRGIVAGQETQYF. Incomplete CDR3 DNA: TGCGCCAGCAGAGGAATTGTAGCGGGGCAAGAGACC.

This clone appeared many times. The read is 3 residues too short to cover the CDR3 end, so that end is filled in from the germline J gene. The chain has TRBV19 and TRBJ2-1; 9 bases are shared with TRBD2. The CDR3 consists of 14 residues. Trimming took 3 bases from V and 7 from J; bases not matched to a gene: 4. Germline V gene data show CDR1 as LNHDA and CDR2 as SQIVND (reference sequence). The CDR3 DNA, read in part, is TGTGCCAGTAGTATGGACCTAGCGGGAAATGAG. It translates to CASSMDLAGNE. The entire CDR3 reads CASSMDLAGNEQFF.

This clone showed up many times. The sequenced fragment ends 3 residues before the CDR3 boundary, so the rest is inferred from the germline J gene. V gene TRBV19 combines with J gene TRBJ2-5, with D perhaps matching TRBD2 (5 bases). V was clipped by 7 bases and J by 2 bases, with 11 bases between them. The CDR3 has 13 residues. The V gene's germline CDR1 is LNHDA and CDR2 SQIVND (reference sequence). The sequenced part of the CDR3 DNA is TGTGCCAGTAAGGCTAGCCCGCAAGAGACC. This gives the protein CASKASPQET. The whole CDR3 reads CASKASPQETQYF.

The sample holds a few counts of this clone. The CDR3 reads CASSIASGWGTGELFF. The covered CDR3 bases are TGTGCCAGTAGTATAGCTAGCGGCTGGGGCACCGGGGAG. The chain has TRBV19 and TRBJ2-2; 7 bases are shared with TRBD2. The observed sequence ends 3 residues before the CDR3 terminus, with the missing tail filled in from the germline J gene. Germline V lookup: CDR1 LNHDA, CDR2 SQIVND (reference sequence). V lost 1 base and J lost 4; bases outside the gene matches: 6. CDR3 length: 16 residues.

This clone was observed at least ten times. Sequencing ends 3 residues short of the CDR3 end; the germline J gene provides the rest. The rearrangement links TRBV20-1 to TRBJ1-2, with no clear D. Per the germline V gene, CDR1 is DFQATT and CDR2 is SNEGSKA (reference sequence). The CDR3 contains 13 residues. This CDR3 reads CSAYSGRAGTYTF. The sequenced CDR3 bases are TGCAGTGCTTATAGCGGGAGGGCGGGTACC.

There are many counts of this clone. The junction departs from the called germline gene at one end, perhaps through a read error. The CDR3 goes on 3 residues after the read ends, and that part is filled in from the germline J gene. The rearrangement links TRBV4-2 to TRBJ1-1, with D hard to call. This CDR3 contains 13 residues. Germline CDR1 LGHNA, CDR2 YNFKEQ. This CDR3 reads CAFFGVPNTEAFF. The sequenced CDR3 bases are TGCGCCTTCTTCGGGGTCCCGAACACTGAA.

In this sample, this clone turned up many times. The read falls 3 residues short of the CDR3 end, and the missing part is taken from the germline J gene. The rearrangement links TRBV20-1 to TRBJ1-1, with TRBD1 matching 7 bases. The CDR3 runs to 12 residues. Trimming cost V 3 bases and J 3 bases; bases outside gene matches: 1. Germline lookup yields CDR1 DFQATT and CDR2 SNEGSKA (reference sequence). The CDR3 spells CSASQGDTEAFF. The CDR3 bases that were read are TGCAGTGCTAGCCAGGGGGACACTGAA.

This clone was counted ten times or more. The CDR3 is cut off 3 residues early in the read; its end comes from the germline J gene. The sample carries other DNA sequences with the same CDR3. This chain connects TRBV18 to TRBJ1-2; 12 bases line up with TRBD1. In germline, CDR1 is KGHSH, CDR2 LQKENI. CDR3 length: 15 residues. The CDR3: CASSPLRDRGQGYTF. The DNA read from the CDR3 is TGTGCCAGCTCGCCCCTCCGGGACAGGGGGCAGGGA.

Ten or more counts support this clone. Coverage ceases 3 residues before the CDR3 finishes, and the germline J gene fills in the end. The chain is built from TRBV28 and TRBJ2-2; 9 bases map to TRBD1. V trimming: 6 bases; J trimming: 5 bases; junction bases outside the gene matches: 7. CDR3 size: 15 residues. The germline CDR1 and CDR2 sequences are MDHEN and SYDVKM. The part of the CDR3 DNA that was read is TGTGCCAGCAGACTGACAGGGGGAGCGACCGGGGAG. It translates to CASRLTGGATGE. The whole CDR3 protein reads CASRLTGGATGELFF.

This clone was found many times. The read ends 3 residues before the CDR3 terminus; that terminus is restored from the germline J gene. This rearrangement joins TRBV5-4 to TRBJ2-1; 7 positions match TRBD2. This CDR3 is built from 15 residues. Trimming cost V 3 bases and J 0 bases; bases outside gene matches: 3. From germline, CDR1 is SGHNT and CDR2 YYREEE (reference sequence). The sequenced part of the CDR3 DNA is TGTGCCAGCAGCTCTCAGCGGGACTCCTACAATGAG. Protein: CASSSQRDSYNE. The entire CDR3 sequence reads CASSSQRDSYNEQFF.

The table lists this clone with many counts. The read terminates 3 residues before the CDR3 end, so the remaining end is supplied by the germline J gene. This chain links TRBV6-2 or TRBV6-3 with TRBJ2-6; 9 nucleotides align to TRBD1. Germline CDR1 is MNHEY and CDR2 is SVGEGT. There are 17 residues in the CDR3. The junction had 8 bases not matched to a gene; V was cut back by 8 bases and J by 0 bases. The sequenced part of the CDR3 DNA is TGTGCCAGCGAGGACAGGGGCGGGAACTCTGGGGCCAACGTC. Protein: CASEDRGGNSGANV. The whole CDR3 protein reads CASEDRGGNSGANVLTF.

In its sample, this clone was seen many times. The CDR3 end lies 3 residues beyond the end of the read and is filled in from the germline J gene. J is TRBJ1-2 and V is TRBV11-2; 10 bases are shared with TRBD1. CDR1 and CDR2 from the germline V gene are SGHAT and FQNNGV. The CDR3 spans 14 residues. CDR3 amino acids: CASSLEGTGVGYTF. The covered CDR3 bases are TGTGCCAGCAGCTTAGAGGGGACAGGGGTCGGC.

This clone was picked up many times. The CDR3: CASRVGSGELFF. The part of the CDR3 DNA that was read is TGTGCCAGCAGGGTCGGTTCCGGGGAG. V usage is TRBV6-2 or TRBV6-3 and J usage is TRBJ2-2; no firm D call. The observed sequence ends 3 residues before the CDR3 terminus, with the missing tail filled in from the germline J gene. Looked up from germline, CDR1 is MNHEY and CDR2 is SVGEGT. V dropped 6 bases and J dropped 6 bases, with 8 bases sitting between them. The length of the CDR3 is 12 residues.

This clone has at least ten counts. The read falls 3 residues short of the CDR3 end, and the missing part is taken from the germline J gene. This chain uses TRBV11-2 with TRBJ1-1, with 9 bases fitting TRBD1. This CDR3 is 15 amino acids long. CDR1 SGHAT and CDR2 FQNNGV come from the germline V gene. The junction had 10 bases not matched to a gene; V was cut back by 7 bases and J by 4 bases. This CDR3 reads CASTPARTGATEAFF. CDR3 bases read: TGTGCCAGCACCCCGGCCAGGACAGGGGCCACTGAA. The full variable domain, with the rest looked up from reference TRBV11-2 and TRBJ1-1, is EAGVAQSPRYKIIEKRQSVAFWCNPISGHATLYWYQQILGQGPKLLIQFQNNGVVDDSQLPKDRFSAERLKGVDSTLKIQPAKLEDSAVYLCASTPARTGATEAFFGQGTRLTVV.

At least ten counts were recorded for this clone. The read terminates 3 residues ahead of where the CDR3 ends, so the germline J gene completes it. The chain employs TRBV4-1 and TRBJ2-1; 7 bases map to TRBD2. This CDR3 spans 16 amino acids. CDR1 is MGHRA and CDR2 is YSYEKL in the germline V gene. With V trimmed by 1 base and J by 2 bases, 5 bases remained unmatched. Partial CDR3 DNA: TGCGCCAGCAGCCAAGCAGAGCGGGGAGCCTACAATGAG. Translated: CASSQAERGAYNE. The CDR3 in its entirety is CASSQAERGAYNEQFF.

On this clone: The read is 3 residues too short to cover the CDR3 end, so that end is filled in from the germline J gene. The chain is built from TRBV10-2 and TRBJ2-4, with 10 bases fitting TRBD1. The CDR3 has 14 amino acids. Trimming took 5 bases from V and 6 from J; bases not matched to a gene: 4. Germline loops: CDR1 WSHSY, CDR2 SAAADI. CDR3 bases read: TGCGCCAGCAGTCGACAGGGGGCGGGAAACATT. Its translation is CASSRQGAGNI. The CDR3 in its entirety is CASSRQGAGNIQYF.

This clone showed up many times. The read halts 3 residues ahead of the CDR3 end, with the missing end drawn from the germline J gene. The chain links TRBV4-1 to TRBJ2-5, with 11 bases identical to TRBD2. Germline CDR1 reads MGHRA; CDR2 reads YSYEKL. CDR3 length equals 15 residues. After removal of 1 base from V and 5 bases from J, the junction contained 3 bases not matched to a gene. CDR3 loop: CASSQVLAGGETQYF. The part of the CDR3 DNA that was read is TGCGCCAGCAGCCAAGTCCTAGCGGGAGGTGAGACC.

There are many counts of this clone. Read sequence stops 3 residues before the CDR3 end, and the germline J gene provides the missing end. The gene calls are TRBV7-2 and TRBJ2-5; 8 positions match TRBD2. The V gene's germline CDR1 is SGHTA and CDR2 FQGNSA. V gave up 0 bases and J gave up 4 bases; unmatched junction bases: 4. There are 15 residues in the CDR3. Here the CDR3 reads CASSLAGTRTETQYF. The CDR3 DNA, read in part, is TGTGCCAGCAGCTTAGCGGGGACTAGGACAGAGACC.

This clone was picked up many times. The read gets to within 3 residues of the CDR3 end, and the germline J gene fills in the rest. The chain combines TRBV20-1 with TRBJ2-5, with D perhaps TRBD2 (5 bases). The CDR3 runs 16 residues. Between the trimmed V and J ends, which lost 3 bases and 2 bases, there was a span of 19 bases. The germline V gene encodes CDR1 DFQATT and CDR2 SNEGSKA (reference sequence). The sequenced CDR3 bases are TGCAGTGCTAGCCCCCCACTAGGAGCCCTACAAGAGACC. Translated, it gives CSASPPLGALQET. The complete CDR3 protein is CSASPPLGALQETQYF.